These 7 T cell receptor beta chains originate from one sample sequenced in a study of blood T cell repertoires in COVID-19. Only in-frame clones appear in the TCRdb table, and some are missing; sequencing was by immunoSEQ multiplex PCR. The table lists about 170,000 clones, around 86% of them singletons. The material sequenced was peripheral blood. The receptors shown here come from a man in his 60s with COVID-19, enrolled during active disease.

The rearrangement uses TRBV7-6 and TRBJ2-3; a possible D gene is TRBD1 (5 bases). The CDR3 is 17 amino acids. Germline CDR1 reads SGHVS; CDR2 reads FNYEAQ. The ends were cut back, 0 bases at V and 6 bases at J, with 19 bases in the middle. The CDR3 nucleotides are TGTGCCAGCAGCTTAGCTGCCGGGCCAGGGTCGGTGGATACGCAGTATTTT. Translating it yields CASSLAAGPGSVDTQYF.

V gene TRBV29-1 combines with J gene TRBJ1-1, with 11 bases fitting TRBD1. The CDR3 has 13 residues. The V gene's germline CDR1 is SQVTM and CDR2 ANQGSEA. V gave up 5 bases and J gave up 4 bases; unmatched junction bases: 3. This CDR3 is CSVRTGGITEAFF. DNA of the CDR3: TGCAGCGTTAGGACAGGGGGCATCACTGAAGCTTTCTTT.

CDR3 loop: CASSQADGRASEQYF. The CDR3 DNA follows: TGCGCCAGCAGCCAAGCGGACGGGAGGGCCTCCGAGCAGTACTTC. This chain connects TRBV4-3 to TRBJ2-7; 8 bases match TRBD2. Germline loops: CDR1 LGHNA, CDR2 YSLEER. J was trimmed by 6 bases and V by 1 base; bases with no gene match: 8. The CDR3 covers 15 residues.

The chain recombines TRBV6-6 with TRBJ1-1, with 9 bases aligning to TRBD1. The trim removed 5 bases at V and 3 bases at J, leaving 10 bases unmatched. Germline-derived CDR1 and CDR2 are MNHNY and SVGAGI (reference sequence). The CDR3 is 16 residues long. Here the CDR3 reads CASSNTGGSWDTEAFF. CDR3 in DNA: TGTGCCAGCAGTAACACAGGGGGCTCGTGGGACACTGAAGCTTTCTTT.

In this sample, this clone turned up once. This chain links TRBV28 with TRBJ1-3; D remains ambiguous. The germline V gene has CDR1 MDHEN and CDR2 SYDVKM. Trimming took 3 bases from V and 2 from J, leaving 8 bases between them. The CDR3 has 14 amino acids. The CDR3 DNA sequence: TGTGCCAGCAGTTTTGGAGGGACTGGAAACACCATATATTTT. It translates to CASSFGGTGNTIYF.

V is TRBV18 and J is TRBJ1-3; a weak D match, TRBD1 (6 bases). Trimming shortened V by 3 bases and J by 3 bases, and 15 bases separated the two germline ends. CDR3 length: 16 amino acids. Germline CDR1 reads KGHSH; CDR2 reads LQKENI. CDR3 amino acids: CASSPAAGVGGNTIYF. CDR3 sequence (DNA): TGTGCCAGCTCACCGGCCGCAGGGGTTGGTGGAAACACCATATATTTT.

CDR3 coding DNA: TGTGCCAGCTCACTCCAAGGGGGCTCTTACAATGAGCAGTTCTTC. Its protein product is CASSLQGGSYNEQFF. This chain connects TRBV18 to TRBJ2-1; 7 bases map to TRBD1. Germline CDR1 is KGHSH and CDR2 is LQKENI. Trimming cost V 4 bases and J 4 bases; bases outside gene matches: 7. The CDR3 length is 15 residues.